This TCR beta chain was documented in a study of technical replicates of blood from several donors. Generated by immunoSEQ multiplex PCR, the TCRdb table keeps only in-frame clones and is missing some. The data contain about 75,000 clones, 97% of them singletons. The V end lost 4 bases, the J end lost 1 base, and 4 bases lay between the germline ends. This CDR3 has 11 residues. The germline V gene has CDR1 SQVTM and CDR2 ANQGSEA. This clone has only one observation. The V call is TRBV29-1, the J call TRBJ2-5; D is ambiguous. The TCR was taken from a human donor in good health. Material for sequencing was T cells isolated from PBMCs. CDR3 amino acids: CSVASQETQYF. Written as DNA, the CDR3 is TGCAGCGTTGCTTCCCAAGAGACCCAGTACTTC.